The T cell receptor beta chain under discussion was sequenced for a study of neurological immune-mediated disorders (dated by TCRdb to 2018 to 2020). Context from the whole study: Among the 34 multiple sclerosis patients, roughly 31 had relapsing-remitting MS and 3 had secondary progressive MS. Peripheral blood TCR-beta repertoires from patients with HTLV-I-associated myelopathy (HAM/TSP), patients with multiple sclerosis, and healthy controls were compared in the study using UMI-based sequencing. The 100 to 110 TCR-beta libraries covered PBMC samples along with longitudinal samples, technical triplicates, and paired sorted CD4+ and CD8+ T-cell subsets. Longitudinal HAM/TSP donors and healthy donors each had 3 time-points at intervals of about 3-45 months. The cohort was made up of approximately 69 subjects, consisting of roughly 14 HAM/TSP patients, about 35 multiple sclerosis patients and roughly 20 healthy controls.

Taken from cysteine to phenylalanine, the CDR3 has 13 residues. Here the CDR3 DNA is all that survives: 39 bases in frame from base 1. Cut back by 3 bases and 0 bases, the V and J ends lie 6 bases apart. Summary of the overall study and its limitations: TCR clonal expansion was highest in HAM/TSP patients and lowest in MS patients, with MS patients falling below even healthy controls. The MS cluster showed no association with clinical or MRI features, and the authors stated that larger cohorts are needed. Repertoires from 18 of 34 MS patients were grouped by phylogenetic analysis into a cluster of related CDR3 sequences, suggesting a possible repertoire-level signature. No identical CDR3 amino acid sequences were found to be shared among expanded clones across subjects, suggesting that TCR-beta repertoires were private in all groups.

cDNA was synthesized by template-switch 5'RACE using a primer carrying a 10-nucleotide random unique molecular identifier by which each TCR transcript was tagged. Over 180 million TCR-beta sequences, covering 15-18 subjects, were produced in each sequencing run. Total RNA was extracted with the RNeasy kit. The KAPA Real-time Library Amplification kit was used to amplify TCR-beta VDJ regions with primers targeting the TCR constant region and the 5'RACE anchor. A first PCR added sample indexes and Illumina adaptors, after which a second PCR increased the library yield. After Ampure bead purification, the roughly 650 bp TCR product was size-selected on a 2% E-gel SizeSelection system. Before pooling, library quality was checked on a Bioanalyzer, concentration was measured with Qubit, and libraries were quantified with the Kapa Library Quantification kit. Paired-end 2 x 150 bp sequencing of the libraries was performed on an Illumina HiSeq 2500. To increase sequence diversity, about 23-30% phiX was spiked into each library pool. The study's processing was this. Quality-filtered reads were processed with the UMI-based MiGEC pipeline, which removed over 80% of raw TCR sequences during error correction. IMGT germline references were used for aligning VDJ genes, and each clonotype was defined as a unique CDR3 amino acid sequence together with its V-J genes. Clonal expansion, Shannon diversity, and CDR3 relatedness (CalcPairwiseDistances, ClusterSamples) were evaluated with VDJtools, and phylogenetic trees were built with CLCbio workbench. Expanded clones were defined as having at least 8 unique UMIs, based on coefficient-of-variation modelling across technical triplicates. TCRdb passed the public sequencing reads through fastp at Q25 and MiXCR, retaining productive beta sequences. When rows share a CDR3 protein, they turn into one entry using the most common DNA and genes. TCRdb's processing, not the authors', yielded these V and J calls. Recorded for this sample are roughly 80,000 distinct CDR3 sequences; approximately 6% of them occurred a single time. Jointly, the top ten make up 7.9% of the sample.

In the case of this clonotype: The clone's antigen remains unknown. The sample holds no much larger clone one base away, and base qualities are not on file.

According to the study, the label for this sample's time point signals: longitudinal time-point 2. For unsorted PBMC libraries, 2 million PBMCs were used after storage in RNAlater at -80 degrees C until RNA extraction. Multiple sclerosis patients were enrolled in a US clinical protocol evaluating disease progression by magnetic resonance imaging. Peripheral blood underwent Ficoll-Hypaque density gradient centrifugation to isolate PBMCs, which were then cryopreserved in liquid nitrogen. Here the chain combines TRBV12-3 or TRBV12-4 and TRBJ2-7, with the D gene call left open. The sequencing sample was made of PBMCs. The source of this sequence is a woman aged 60 to 75 with multiple sclerosis. The sequence in DNA is TGTGCCAGCAGTTTGAGAACCTCCTACGAGCAGTACTTC. Translated, this gives CASSLRTSYEQYF.